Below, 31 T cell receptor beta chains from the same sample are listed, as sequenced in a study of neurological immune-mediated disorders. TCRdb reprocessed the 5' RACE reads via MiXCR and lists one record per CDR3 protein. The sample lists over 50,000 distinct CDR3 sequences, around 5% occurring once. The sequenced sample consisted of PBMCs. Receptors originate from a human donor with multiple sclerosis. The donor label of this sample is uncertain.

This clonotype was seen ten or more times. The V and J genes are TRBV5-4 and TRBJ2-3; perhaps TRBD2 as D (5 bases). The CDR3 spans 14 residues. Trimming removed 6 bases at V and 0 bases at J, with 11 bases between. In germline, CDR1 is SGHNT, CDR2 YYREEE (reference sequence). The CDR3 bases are TGTGCCAGCACCTCGAGGGATAGCACAGATACGCAGTATTTT. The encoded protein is CASTSRDSTDTQYF.

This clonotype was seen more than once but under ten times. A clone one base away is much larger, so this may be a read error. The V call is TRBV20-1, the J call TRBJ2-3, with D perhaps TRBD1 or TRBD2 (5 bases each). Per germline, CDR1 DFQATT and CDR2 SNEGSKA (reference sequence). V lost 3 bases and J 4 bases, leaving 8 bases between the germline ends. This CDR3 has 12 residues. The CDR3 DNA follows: TGCAGTGCTAGCGGGGCCGCAGATACGCAGTATTTT. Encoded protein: CSASGAADTQYF.

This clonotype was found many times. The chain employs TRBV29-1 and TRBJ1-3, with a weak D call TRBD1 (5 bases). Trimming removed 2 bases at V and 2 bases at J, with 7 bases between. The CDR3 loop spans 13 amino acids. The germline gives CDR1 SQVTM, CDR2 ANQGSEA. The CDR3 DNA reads TGCAGCGTTGAACGAGGGGCTGGAAACACCATATATTTT. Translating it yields CSVERGAGNTIYF.

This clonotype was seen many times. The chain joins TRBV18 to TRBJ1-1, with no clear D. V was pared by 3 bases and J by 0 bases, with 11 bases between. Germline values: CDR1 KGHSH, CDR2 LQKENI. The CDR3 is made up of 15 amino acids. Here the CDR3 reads CASSPQTGMNTEAFF. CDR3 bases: TGTGCCAGCTCACCCCAGACGGGAATGAACACTGAAGCTTTCTTT.

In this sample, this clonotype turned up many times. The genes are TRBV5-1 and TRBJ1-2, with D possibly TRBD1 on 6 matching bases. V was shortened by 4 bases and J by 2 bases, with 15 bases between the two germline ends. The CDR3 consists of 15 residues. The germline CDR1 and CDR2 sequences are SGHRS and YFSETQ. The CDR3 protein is CASSRYRDPNYGYTF. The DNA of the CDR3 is TGCGCCAGCAGCCGCTACAGGGATCCCAACTATGGCTACACCTTC.

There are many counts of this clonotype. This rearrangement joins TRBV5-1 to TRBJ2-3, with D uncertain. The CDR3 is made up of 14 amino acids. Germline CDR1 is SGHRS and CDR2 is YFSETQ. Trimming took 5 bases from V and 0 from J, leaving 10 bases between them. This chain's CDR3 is CASSEITSTDTQYF. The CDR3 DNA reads TGCGCCAGCAGTGAAATAACTAGCACAGATACGCAGTATTTT.

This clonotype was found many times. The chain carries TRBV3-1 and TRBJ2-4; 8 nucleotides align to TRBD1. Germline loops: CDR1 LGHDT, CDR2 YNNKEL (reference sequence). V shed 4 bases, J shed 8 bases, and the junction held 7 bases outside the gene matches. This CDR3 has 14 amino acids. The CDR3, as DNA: TGTGCCAGCAGCCCAGCCCAGGGGGCCTACATTCAGTACTTC. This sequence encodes CASSPAQGAYIQYF.

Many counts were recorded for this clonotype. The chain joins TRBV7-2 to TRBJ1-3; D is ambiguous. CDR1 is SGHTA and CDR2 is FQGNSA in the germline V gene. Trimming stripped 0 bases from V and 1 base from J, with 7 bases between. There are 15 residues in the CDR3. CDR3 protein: CASSLAFGSGNTIYF. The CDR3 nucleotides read TGTGCCAGCAGCTTAGCGTTCGGGTCTGGAAACACCATATATTTT.

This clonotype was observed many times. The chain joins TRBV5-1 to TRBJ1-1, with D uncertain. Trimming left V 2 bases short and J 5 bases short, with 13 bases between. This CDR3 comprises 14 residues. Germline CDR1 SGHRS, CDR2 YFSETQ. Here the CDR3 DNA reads TGCGCCAGCAGCTTCGAAGGGCTGGGGACTGAAGCTTTCTTT. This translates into CASSFEGLGTEAFF.

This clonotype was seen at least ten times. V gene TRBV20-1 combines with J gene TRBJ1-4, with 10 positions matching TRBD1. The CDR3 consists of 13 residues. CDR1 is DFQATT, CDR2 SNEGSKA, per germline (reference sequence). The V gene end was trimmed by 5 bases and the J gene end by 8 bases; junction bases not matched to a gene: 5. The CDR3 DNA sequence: TGCAGTGCTTCCGGGACAGGGGTCGAAAAACTGTTTTTT. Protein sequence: CSASGTGVEKLFF.

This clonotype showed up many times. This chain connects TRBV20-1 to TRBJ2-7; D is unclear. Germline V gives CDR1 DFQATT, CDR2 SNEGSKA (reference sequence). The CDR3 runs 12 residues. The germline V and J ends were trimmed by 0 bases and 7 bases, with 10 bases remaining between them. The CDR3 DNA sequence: TGCAGTGCTAGAGACCGGTCTCGTGAGCAGTACTTC. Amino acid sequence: CSARDRSREQYF.

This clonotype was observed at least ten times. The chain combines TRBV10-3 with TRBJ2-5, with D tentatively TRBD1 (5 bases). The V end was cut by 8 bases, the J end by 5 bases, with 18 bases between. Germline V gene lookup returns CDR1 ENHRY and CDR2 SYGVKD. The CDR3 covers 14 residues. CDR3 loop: CAIGWKQGQETQYF. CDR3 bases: TGTGCCATCGGCTGGAAGCAGGGCCAGGAGACCCAGTACTTC.

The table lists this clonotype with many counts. CDR3: CSATGLAGRSTDTQYF. DNA for the CDR3: TGCAGTGCAACGGGACTAGCGGGACGTAGCACAGATACGCAGTATTTT. The chain joins TRBV20-1 to TRBJ2-3, with 13 bases aligning to TRBD2. Germline loops: CDR1 DFQATT, CDR2 SNEGSKA (reference sequence). With V trimmed by 6 bases and J by 0 bases, 6 bases remained unmatched. This CDR3 is built from 16 residues.

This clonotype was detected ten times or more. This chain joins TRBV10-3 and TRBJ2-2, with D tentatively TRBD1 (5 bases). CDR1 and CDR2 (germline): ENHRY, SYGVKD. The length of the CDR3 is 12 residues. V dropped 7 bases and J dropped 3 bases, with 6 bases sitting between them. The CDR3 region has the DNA TGTGCCATCAAACAGGACACCGGGGAGCTGTTTTTT. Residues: CAIKQDTGELFF.

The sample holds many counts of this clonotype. In DNA, the CDR3 is TGTGCCAGCTCACCACGGGCGGGGGTCTATGAATCCTACAATGAGCAGTTCTTC. It translates to CASSPRAGVYESYNEQFF. This rearrangement joins TRBV18 to TRBJ2-1; 7 nucleotides agree with TRBD2. The V and J ends lost 1 base and 1 base, in that order; junction bases with no gene match: 10. CDR1 is KGHSH, CDR2 LQKENI, per germline. This CDR3 spans 18 amino acids.

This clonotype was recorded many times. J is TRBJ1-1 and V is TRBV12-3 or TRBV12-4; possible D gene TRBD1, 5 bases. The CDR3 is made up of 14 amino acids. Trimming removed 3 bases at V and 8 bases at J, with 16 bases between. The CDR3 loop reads CASSFHPVQGEAFF. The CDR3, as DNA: TGTGCCAGCAGTTTCCACCCTGTCCAGGGAGAAGCTTTCTTT.

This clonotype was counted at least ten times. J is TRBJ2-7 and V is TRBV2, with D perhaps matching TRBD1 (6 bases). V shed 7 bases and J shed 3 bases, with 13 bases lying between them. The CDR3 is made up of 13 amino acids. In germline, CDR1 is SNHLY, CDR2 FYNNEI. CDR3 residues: CASTRTEGYEQYF. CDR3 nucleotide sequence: TGTGCCAGCACCCGGACAGAAGGCTACGAGCAGTACTTC.

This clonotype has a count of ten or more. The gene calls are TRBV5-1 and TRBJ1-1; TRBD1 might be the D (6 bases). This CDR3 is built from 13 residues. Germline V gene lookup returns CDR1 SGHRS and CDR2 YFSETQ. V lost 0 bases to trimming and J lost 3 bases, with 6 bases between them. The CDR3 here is CASSLAGDTEAFF. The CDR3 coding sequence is TGCGCCAGCAGCTTGGCAGGGGACACTGAAGCTTTCTTT. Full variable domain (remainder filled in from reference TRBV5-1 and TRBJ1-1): KAGVTQTPRYLIKTRGQQVTLSCSPISGHRSVSWYQQTPGQGLQFLFEYFSETQRNKGNFPGRFSGRQFSNSRSEMNVSTLELGDSALYLCASSLAGDTEAFFGQGTRLTVV.

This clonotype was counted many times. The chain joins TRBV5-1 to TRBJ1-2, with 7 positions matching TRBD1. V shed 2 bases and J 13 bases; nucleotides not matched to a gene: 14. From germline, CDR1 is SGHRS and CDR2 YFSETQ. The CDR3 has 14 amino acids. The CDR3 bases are TGCGCCAGCAGCTTTTCCCCACGACAGGGAAATTTCACCTTC. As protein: CASSFSPRQGNFTF.

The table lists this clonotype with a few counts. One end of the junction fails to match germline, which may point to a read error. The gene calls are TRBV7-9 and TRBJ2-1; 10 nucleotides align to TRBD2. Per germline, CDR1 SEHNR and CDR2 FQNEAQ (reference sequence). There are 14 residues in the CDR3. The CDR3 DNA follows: TGTGCCAGCACCTTAGCGGGGGGAGGAAATGAGCAGTTCTTC. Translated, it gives CASTLAGGGNEQFF.

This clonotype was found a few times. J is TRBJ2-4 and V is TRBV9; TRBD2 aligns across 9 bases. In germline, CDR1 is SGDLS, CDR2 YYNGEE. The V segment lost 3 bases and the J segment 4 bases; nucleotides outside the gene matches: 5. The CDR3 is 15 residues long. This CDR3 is CASSASGGLKNIQYF. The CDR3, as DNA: TGTGCCAGCAGCGCCAGCGGGGGGCTAAAAAACATTCAGTACTTC.

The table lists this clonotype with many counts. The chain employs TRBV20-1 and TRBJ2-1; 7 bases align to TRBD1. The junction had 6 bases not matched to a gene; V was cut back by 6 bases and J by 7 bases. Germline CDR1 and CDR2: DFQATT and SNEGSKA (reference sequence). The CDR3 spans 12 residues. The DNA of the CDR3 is TGCAGTGCGCTGGACAGGTTGAATGAGCAGTTCTTC. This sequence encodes CSALDRLNEQFF.

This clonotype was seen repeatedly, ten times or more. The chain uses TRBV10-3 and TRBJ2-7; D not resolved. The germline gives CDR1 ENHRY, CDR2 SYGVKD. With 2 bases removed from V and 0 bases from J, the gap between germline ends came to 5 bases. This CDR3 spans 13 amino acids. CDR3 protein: CAISEVSSYEQYF. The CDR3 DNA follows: TGTGCCATCAGTGAGGTCAGCTCCTACGAGCAGTACTTC.

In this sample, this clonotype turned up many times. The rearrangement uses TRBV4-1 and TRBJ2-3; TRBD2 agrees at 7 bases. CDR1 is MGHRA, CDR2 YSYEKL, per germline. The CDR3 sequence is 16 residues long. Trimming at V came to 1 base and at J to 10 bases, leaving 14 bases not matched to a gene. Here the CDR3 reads CASSQVPGTIFYPQYF. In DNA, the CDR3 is TGCGCCAGCAGCCAAGTGCCCGGGACTATCTTTTATCCGCAGTATTTT.

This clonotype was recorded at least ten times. CDR3 in amino acids: CSASRSSNYGYTF. Written as DNA, the CDR3 is TGCAGTGCTTCCAGGTCTTCTAACTATGGCTACACCTTC. V and J are TRBV20-1 and TRBJ1-2, with D unresolved. V lost 5 bases and J lost 0, with 10 bases in between. CDR1 DFQATT and CDR2 SNEGSKA come from the germline V gene (reference sequence). CDR3 length: 13 residues.

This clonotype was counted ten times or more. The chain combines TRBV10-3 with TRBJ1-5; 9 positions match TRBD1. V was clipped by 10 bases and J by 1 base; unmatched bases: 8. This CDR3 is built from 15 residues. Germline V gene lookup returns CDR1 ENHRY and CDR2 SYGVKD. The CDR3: CATSQGQGSNQPQHF. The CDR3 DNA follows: TGTGCCACCTCCCAGGGACAGGGAAGCAATCAGCCCCAGCATTTT.

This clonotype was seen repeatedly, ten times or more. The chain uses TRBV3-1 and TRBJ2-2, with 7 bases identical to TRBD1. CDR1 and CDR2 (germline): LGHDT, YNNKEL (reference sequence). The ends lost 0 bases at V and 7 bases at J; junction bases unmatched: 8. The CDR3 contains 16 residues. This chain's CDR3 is CASSQEATGWIGELFF. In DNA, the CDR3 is TGTGCCAGCAGCCAAGAGGCGACAGGGTGGATCGGGGAGCTGTTTTTT.

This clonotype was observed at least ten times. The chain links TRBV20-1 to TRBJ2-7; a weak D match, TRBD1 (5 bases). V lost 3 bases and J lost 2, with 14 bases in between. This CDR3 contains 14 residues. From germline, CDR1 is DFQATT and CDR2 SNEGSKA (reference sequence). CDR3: CSARGRQGPYEQYF. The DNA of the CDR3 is TGCAGTGCTAGGGGTCGCCAGGGCCCCTACGAGCAGTACTTC.

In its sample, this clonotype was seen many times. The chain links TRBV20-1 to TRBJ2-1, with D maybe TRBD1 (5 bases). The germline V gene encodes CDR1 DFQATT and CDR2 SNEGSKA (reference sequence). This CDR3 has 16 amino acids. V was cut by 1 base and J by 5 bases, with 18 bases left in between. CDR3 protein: CSARVAHGQGHNEQFF. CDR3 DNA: TGCAGTGCTAGAGTGGCGCATGGGCAGGGCCACAATGAGCAGTTCTTC.

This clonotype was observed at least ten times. CDR3: CASGRSGGNNEQFF. The DNA for the CDR3 is TGCGCCAGCGGAAGAAGCGGGGGAAACAATGAGCAGTTCTTC. The rearrangement links TRBV10-2 to TRBJ2-1; 8 bases are shared with TRBD2. The CDR3 has 14 residues. V shed 8 bases, J shed 5 bases, and the junction held 8 bases outside the gene matches. The germline V gene encodes CDR1 WSHSY and CDR2 SAAADI.

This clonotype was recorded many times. CDR3 bases: TGCGCCAGCGAGAAGATTAGCGGGGGGGCCTACGTTGAGCAGTTCTTC. Protein sequence: CASEKISGGAYVEQFF. The V gene is TRBV10-2, the J gene TRBJ2-1; 11 nucleotides match TRBD2. CDR1 and CDR2 (germline): WSHSY, SAAADI. There are 16 residues in the CDR3. V shed 8 bases, J shed 9 bases, and the junction held 15 bases outside the gene matches.